This is a list of T cell receptor beta chains from one sample in a study of T cells in Graves' hyperthyroidism and ophthalmopathy. One entry per CDR3 protein, called by TCRdb with MiXCR from the multiplex PCR reads. The sample records 500,000 to 600,000 distinct CDR3 sequences, 40% to 50% being singletons. Sequencing was performed on peripheral blood or thyroid tissue (not recorded which). Every receptor here comes from an adult woman with Graves' disease, either hyperthyroidism or ophthalmopathy (not recorded which). Each CDR3 is given with its conserved first and last residue. A D gene is named only where the DNA matches it firmly. Part of the rows lack a size; the others show once, few, many or a class for expanded clones.

>TRBJ1-1|NA|TRBV7-2|NA
TGTGCCAGCAGCTTAGCGGGCAGGCCGACGGGGGCTTTCTTT
CASSLAGRPTGAFF
>TRBJ2-6|many|TRBV25-1|NA
TGTGCCAGCAGTCAGAACAGGGACTCTGGGGCCAACGTCCTGACTTTC
CASSQNRDSGANVLTF
>TRBJ2-7|NA|TRBV7-2|TRBD2
TGCGCCAGCAGCCAAGAGCCCCCCAGCGGGAGTGCCCACGAGCAGTACTTC
CASSQEPPSGSAHEQYF
>TRBJ2-5|NA|TRBV7-2|NA
TGTGCCAGCAGCCAAGCCCTAGCCCTAGAGACCCAGTACTTC
CASSQALALETQYF
>TRBJ2-7|few|TRBV29-1|TRBD1
TGCAGCGTTGAAGGGGGGACAGTCCACTACGAGCAGTACTTC
CSVEGGTVHYEQYF
>TRBJ1-5|NA|TRBV9|TRBD1
TGTGCCAGCAGCGATGTAGGACAGGGGTTGGGGACCCAGCATTTT
CASSDVGQGLGTQHF
>TRBJ1-6|few|TRBV2|NA
TGTGCCAGCAAGGCACCATCACCCCTCCACTTT
CASKAPSPLHF
>TRBJ1-1|NA|TRBV6-5|NA
TGTGCCAGCAGTTCAACGCTGTGGGCTTTCTTT
CASSSTLWAFF
>TRBJ1-5|NA|TRBV27|NA
TGTGCCAGCAGTATCCCTCGGGGGCCCCAGCATTTT
CASSIPRGPQHF
>TRBJ1-5|NA|TRBV24-1|NA
TGTGCCACCAGTGAGACCGGGAGAAGAGATCAGCCCCAGCATTTT
CATSETGRRDQPQHF
>TRBJ2-2|NA|TRBV6-4|NA
TGTGCCAGCAGCGACACCGCTGACTCGCCAAACACCGGGGAGCTGTTTTTT
CASSDTADSPNTGELFF
>TRBJ2-7|NA|TRBV5-1|TRBD1
TGCGCCAGCAGCGCGACAGGGTTCAGTGGGGGTTACGAGCAGTACTTC
CASSATGFSGGYEQYF
>TRBJ2-5|NA|TRBV7-6|NA
TGTGCCAGCAGCTTAGAGCCGGAGGAAGAGACCCAGTACTTC
CASSLEPEEETQYF
>TRBJ1-2|NA|TRBV14|NA
TGTGCCAGCAGCCAAGTTACGTCGCCGGGTGGTGGCGGCTACACCTTC
CASSQVTSPGGGGYTF
>TRBJ1-6|NA|TRBV7-9|TRBD1
TGTGCCAGCAGCCCCCCTTCGGGACAGGGAAGATCACCCCTCCACTTT
CASSPPSGQGRSPLHF
>TRBJ2-7|NA|TRBV25-1|NA
TGTGCCAGCAGTGAGTACCGTCTAGCGGAGGGGGACGAGCAGTACTTC
CASSEYRLAEGDEQYF
>TRBJ1-6|NA|TRBV6-1|NA
TGTGCCAGCAGCCCCCCGTTTCATTCACCCCTCCACTTT
CASSPPFHSPLHF
>TRBJ1-5|NA|TRBV20-1|NA
TGCAGTGCGTCCAGCCGCAATCAGCCCCAGCATTTT
CSASSRNQPQHF
>TRBJ2-2|NA|TRBV29-1|TRBD1
TGCAGCGCCCGGCGGGGGACAGGGCTATCCGGGGAGCTGTTTTTT
CSARRGTGLSGELFF
>TRBJ2-7|NA|TRBV10-3|TRBD2
TGTGCCATCAGTGATGGGGGGGACGAGCAGTACTTC
CAISDGGDEQYF
>TRBJ1-2|many|TRBV5-6|TRBD1
TGTGCCAGCAGCTTCGGGACAGTCTATGGCTACACCTTC
CASSFGTVYGYTF
>TRBJ1-2|many|TRBV7-9|NA
TGTGCCAGCAGCGTAGGATGGGACTATGGCTACACCTTC
CASSVGWDYGYTF
>TRBJ2-5|NA|TRBV10-3|TRBD1
TGTGCCATCAGACACCGGGACAGGGGTCGGAAGACCCAGTACTTC
CAIRHRDRGRKTQYF
>TRBJ2-5|NA|TRBV7-8|TRBD1
TGTGCCAGCGGTCCGGACAGGGGAGTGGAGACCCAGTACTTC
CASGPDRGVETQYF
>TRBJ2-3|NA|TRBV7-9|NA
TGTGCCAGCAGCCTCCGGACAGAAACGCAGTATTTT
CASSLRTETQYF
>TRBJ1-1|many|TRBV20-1|TRBD1
TGCAGTGCTGCAGGGGGCGCCCAGGGGAACACTGAAGCTTTCTTT
CSAAGGAQGNTEAFF
>TRBJ2-5|NA|TRBV6-5|NA
TGTGCCAGCAGGAACCGGGAGACCCAGTACTTC
CASRNRETQYF
>TRBJ1-3|few|TRBV2|NA
TGTGCCATCTACCACAGGACTCACTCTGGAAACACCATATATTTT
CAIYHRTHSGNTIYF
>TRBJ2-7|NA|TRBV29-1|NA
TGCAGCCAAGTATCGGACAGCTACGAGCAGTACTTC
CSQVSDSYEQYF
>TRBJ2-1|NA|TRBV7-7|TRBD2
TGTGCTAGCAGCTTAGGAGCGGGAGGGCCGTTCGTCGGTGAGCAGTTCTTC
CASSLGAGGPFVGEQFF
>TRBJ2-2|many|TRBV19|NA
TGTGCCAGTAAGGACGCGACCGGGGAGCTGTTTTTT
CASKDATGELFF
>TRBJ1-1|NA|TRBV19|NA
TGTGCCAGTAGTATTGATGGACGTTTCAATGAAGCTTTCTTT
CASSIDGRFNEAFF
>TRBJ2-7|once|TRBV7-9|NA
TGTGCCAGCAGCTACGGTGTTACGTACGAGCAGTACTTC
CASSYGVTYEQYF
>TRBJ1-2|few|TRBV25-1|TRBD1
TGTGCCAGCAGTGAATTGGAGAGACAGGGACTCTATGGCTACACCTTC
CASSELERQGLYGYTF
>TRBJ2-5|NA|TRBV9|TRBD1
TGTGCCAGCAGCGTATGGGACAGGGAGGTGGAGACCCAGTACTTC
CASSVWDREVETQYF
>TRBJ2-7|NA|TRBV7-9|NA
TGTGCCAGCAGCCCGGAGGGACAGAGGTCCTACGAGCAGTACTTC
CASSPEGQRSYEQYF
>TRBJ2-7|NA|TRBV7-9|NA
TGTGCCAGCATCCATGATCCCCGCTCCTACGAGCAGTACTTC
CASIHDPRSYEQYF
>TRBJ1-4|many|TRBV11-2|NA
TGTGCCAGCAGCTTATCGGGAGCTAATGAAAAACTGTTTTTT
CASSLSGANEKLFF
>TRBJ1-2|many|TRBV10-3|NA
TGTGCCATCAGTTCCCAACAGGGTAGTGGCTATGGCTACACCTTC
CAISSQQGSGYGYTF
>TRBJ1-1|NA|TRBV5-5|NA
TGTGCCAGCAGCAACCGGGCTATGAACACTGAAGCTTTCTTT
CASSNRAMNTEAFF
>TRBJ2-7|few|TRBV9|TRBD2
TGTGCCAGCAGCCGGGGAGTAGCGGGGCCCTACGAGCAGTACTTC
CASSRGVAGPYEQYF
>TRBJ2-5|once|TRBV29-1|TRBD1
TGCAGCAGCCAAGGTCGACAGGGGGTCTTCCAAGAGACCCAGTACTTC
CSSQGRQGVFQETQYF
>TRBJ2-7|many|TRBV6-5|NA
TGTGCCAGCAGTTACTCGAGGGGCAGCGAGCAGTACTTC
CASSYSRGSEQYF
>TRBJ1-2|NA|TRBV9|NA
TGTGCCAGCAGCGTACGGTCTTCAGAACCCGCTAACTATGGCTACACCTTC
CASSVRSSEPANYGYTF
>TRBJ1-5|NA|TRBV7-9|NA
TGTGCCAGCAGTTCCGGGTCACGCCAGCCCCAGCATTTT
CASSSGSRQPQHF
>TRBJ2-7|many|TRBV29-1|NA
TGCAGCGTTGGGAGGTCGTTCTCCTACGAGCAGTACTTC
CSVGRSFSYEQYF
>TRBJ1-5|many|TRBV7-9|NA
TGTGCCAGCACCTCCCGAGTGGATCAGCCCCAGCATTTT
CASTSRVDQPQHF
>TRBJ1-5|NA|TRBV20-1|NA
TGCAGTGCTTATACCCGGGACACTTCCGGGGACGATGGCAATCAGCCCCAGCATTTT
CSAYTRDTSGDDGNQPQHF